Described below is a single T cell receptor beta chain sequence and its context. The sample belongs to a study of blood T cell repertoires in COVID-19. Background on the study: From the United States, Italy and Spain came samples of acute and convalescent COVID-19. Sample material is recorded as cDNA or gDNA derived from T cells, B-cell-depleted T cells, or PBMCs.

CDR1 and CDR2 from the germline V gene are SGHDT and YYEEEE. This CDR3 has 17 residues. V trimming: 0 bases; J trimming: 2 bases; junction bases outside the gene matches: 7. Original methodology: Reference gene primer amplification gave estimated nucleated cell counts. The protocol was immunoSEQ multiplex PCR, while the TCRdb copy is restricted to in-frame clones and leaves out a portion. V and J calls and clone size follow that table, whereas D and trimming were derived from the DNA. Found here are around 380,000 clones, approximately 80% of them singletons; the top ten hold more than 0.95%. The chain links TRBV5-6 to TRBJ1-5; 8 nucleotides agree with TRBD1. The receptor's source is a human donor with acute or convalescent COVID-19. The donor label of this sample is uncertain. The specimen was peripheral blood. CDR3 DNA sequence: TGTGCCAGCAGCTTGGACAGGGGGGTTGTGGGCAATCAGCCCCAGCATTTT. This sequence encodes CASSLDRGVVGNQPQHF.